This T cell receptor beta chain was obtained from a study of blood T cell repertoires in COVID-19. Germline V lookup: CDR1 SGHRS, CDR2 YFSETQ. Deletions cut 0 bases from V and 8 bases from J, with 15 bases between. There are 15 residues in the CDR3. Produced via immunoSEQ multiplex PCR; TCRdb's table is partial and in-frame only. This sample has around 220,000 clones, with roughly nine tenths found just once. The sequence derives from a woman younger than 45 with acute COVID-19. Sequenced material: PBMCs or T cells enriched from blood (not recorded which). This sequence joins TRBV5-1 and TRBJ2-1; D call uncertain. In DNA, the CDR3 is TGCGCCAGCAGCTTGGAGCTAGGCCCCCCACATGAGCAGTTCTTC. This sequence encodes CASSLELGPPHEQFF. The complete variable domain, with remaining parts taken from reference TRBV5-1 and TRBJ2-1, reads KAGVTQTPRYLIKTRGQQVTLSCSPISGHRSVSWYQQTPGQGLQFLFEYFSETQRNKGNFPGRFSGRQFSNSRSEMNVSTLELGDSALYLCASSLELGPPHEQFFGPGTRLTVL.